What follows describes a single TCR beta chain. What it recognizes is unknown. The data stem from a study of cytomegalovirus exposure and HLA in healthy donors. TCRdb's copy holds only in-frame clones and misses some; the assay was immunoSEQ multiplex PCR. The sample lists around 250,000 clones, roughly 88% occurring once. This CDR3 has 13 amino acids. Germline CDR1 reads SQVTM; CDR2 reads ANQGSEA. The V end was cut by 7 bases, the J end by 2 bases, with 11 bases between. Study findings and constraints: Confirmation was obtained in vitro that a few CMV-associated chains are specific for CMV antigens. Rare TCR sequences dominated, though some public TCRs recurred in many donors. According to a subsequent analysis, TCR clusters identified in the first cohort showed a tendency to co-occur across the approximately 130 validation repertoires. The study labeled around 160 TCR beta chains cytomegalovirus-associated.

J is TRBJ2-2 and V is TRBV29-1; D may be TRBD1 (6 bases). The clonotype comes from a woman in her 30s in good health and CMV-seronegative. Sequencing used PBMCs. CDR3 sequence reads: CSATGINTGELFF. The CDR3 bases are TGCAGCGCCACAGGGATAAACACCGGGGAGCTGTTTTTT.